This T cell receptor beta chain was found in a study of T cells in localized non-small cell lung cancer. Sequencing used immunoSEQ multiplex PCR; TCRdb keeps in-frame clones, though not all of them. The profile shows almost 40,000 clones, 80% to 90% of them singletons. Broader study findings: Appearing in adjacent lung were a median approximately 50 of the top 100 tumor clones.

V lost 5 bases and J 2 bases, leaving 16 bases between the germline ends. Germline V CDR1 and CDR2: KGHSH, LQKENI. The CDR3 loop spans 16 amino acids. Remarks on this clone: No antigen is known for it.

Sequences were derived from peripheral blood mononuclear cells, sampled before any cancer treatment. This sequence joins TRBV18 and TRBJ1-3; D unresolved. This TCR derives from a male donor older than 55 with stage II lung adenocarcinoma. Written as DNA, the CDR3 is TGTGCCAGCTCATCCGAGGCCCCCGGGGCTGGAAACACCATATATTTT. Translating gives CASSSEAPGAGNTIYF.